This TCR beta chain appears in the sequencing data of a study of blood T cell repertoires in COVID-19. Study background: COVID-19 samples from acute and convalescent phases originated in the United States, Italy and Spain. Sources were T cells, B-cell-depleted T cells, or PBMCs; the material itself was cDNA or gDNA.

Seattle patients were enrolled during active infection and followed longitudinally. The V end lost 0 bases, the J end lost 1 base, and 10 bases lay between the germline ends. The CDR3 length is 15 residues. The germline V gene encodes CDR1 LNHNV and CDR2 YYDKDF (reference sequence). Authors' data handling: Estimation of nucleated cell counts relied on the amplification of reference gene primers. TCRdb's table, derived via immunoSEQ multiplex PCR, lists solely in-frame clones and lacks some. That table is the source of V, J and clone size, and D and trimming were worked out from the DNA. The sample yields some 170,000 clones, just under 90% seen once.

This TCR came from a woman aged 70-85 years with COVID-19, enrolled during active disease. Sequenced: peripheral blood. The chain combines TRBV15 with TRBJ2-7; no firm D call. The CDR3 nucleotides are TGTGCCACCAGCAGAGATCCCAGGAAATCCTACGAGCAGTACTTC. Its protein is CATSRDPRKSYEQYF.